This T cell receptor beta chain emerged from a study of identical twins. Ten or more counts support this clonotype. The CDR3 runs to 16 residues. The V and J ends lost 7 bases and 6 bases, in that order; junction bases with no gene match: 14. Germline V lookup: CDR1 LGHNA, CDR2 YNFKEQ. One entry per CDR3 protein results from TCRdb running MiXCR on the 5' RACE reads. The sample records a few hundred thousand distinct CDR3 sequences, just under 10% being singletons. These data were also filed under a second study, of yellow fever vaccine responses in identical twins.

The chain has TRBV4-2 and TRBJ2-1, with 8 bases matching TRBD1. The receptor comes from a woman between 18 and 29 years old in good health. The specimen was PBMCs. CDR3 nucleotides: TGTGCCAGCACGGGACAGGCCGACCGGCGGGGCAATGAGCAGTTCTTC. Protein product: CASTGQADRRGNEQFF.